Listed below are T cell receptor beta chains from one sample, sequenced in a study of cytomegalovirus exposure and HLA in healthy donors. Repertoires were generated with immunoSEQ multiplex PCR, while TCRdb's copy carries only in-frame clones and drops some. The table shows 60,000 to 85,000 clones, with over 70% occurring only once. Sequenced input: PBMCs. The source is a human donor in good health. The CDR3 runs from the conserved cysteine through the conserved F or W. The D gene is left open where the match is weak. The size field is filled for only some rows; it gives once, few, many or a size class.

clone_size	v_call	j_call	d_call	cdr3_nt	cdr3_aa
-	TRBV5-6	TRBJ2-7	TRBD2	TGTGCCAGCAGCTCTCCCGGGAGGTCCCGTCCCGAGATCTACGAGCAGTACTTC	CASSSPGRSRPEIYEQYF
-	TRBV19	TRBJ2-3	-	TGTGCTAGTTTCCCAGGCAGGCGGGTAACAGATACGCAGTATTTT	CASFPGRRVTDTQYF
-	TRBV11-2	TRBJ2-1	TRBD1	TGTGCCAGCAGCCTAACCGGACAGGGGGCGATCCATGAGCAGTTCTTC	CASSLTGQGAIHEQFF
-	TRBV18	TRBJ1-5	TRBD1	TGTGCCAGCTCACCCGACAGGGGGCAAAGCAATCAGCCCCAGCATTTT	CASSPDRGQSNQPQHF
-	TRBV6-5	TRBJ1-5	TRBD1	TGTGCCAGCAGGGGACAGGGGGCGCGTCAGCCCCAGCATTTT	CASRGQGARQPQHF
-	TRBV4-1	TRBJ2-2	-	TGCGCCAGCAGCCAAGTTTGGCAGGGCTCGGGCGGGGAGCTGTTTTTT	CASSQVWQGSGGELFF
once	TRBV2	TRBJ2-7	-	TGTGCCAGCAGCGGGACCGGGGACTACGAGCAGTACTTC	CASSGTGDYEQYF
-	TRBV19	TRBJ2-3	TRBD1	TGTGCCAGTAAATACAGGGCCTTAGGGGGCGATACGCAGTATTTT	CASKYRALGGDTQYF
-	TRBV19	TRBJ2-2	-	TGTGCCAGTTCAATACTGAACACCGGGGAGCTGTTTTTT	CASSILNTGELFF
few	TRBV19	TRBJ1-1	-	TGTGCCAGTACTAGGACGGAGACAGATGAAGCTTTCTTT	CASTRTETDEAFF
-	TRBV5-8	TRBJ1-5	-	TGTGCCAGCAGTCAGAGGGAGGGGGTTTTGAATCAGCCCCAGCATTTT	CASSQREGVLNQPQHF
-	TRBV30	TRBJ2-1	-	TGTGCCTGGAGTGTACAGGTGGGCAGGGGTCCCTACAATGAGCAGTTCTTC	CAWSVQVGRGPYNEQFF
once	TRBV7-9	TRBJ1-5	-	TGTGCCAGCAGCCCACCAGGGGCAACTCAGCCCCAGCATTTT	CASSPPGATQPQHF
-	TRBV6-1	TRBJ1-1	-	TGTGCCAGCAGTGAGTCAACAGGGCGGACTGAAGCTTTCTTT	CASSESTGRTEAFF
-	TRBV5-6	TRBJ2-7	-	TGTGCCAGCAGCCTGCCGACAGACCCTTCATACGAGCAGTACTTC	CASSLPTDPSYEQYF
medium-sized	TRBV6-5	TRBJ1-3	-	TGTGCCAGCAGTGGGGAAAGGGGATTTGGAAACACCATATATTTT	CASSGERGFGNTIYF
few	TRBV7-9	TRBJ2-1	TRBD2	TGTGCCAGCAGCTCGCGGACTAGCGGGGGGGGGACCTACAATGAGCAGTTCTTC	CASSSRTSGGGTYNEQFF
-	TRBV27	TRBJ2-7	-	TGTGCCAGCAGTTTAAGGGGGTCCGGGGTCGAGCAGTACTTC	CASSLRGSGVEQYF
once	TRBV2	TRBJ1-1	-	TGTGCCAGCAGTAAGCGAGGCTTCTCGCCGGAAGACACTGAAGCTTTCTTT	CASSKRGFSPEDTEAFF
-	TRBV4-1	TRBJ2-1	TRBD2	TGCGCCAGCAGCCTTGGGGGACTAGCGGGAGGCATGAGTGAGCAGTTCTTC	CASSLGGLAGGMSEQFF
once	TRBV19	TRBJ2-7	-	TGTGCCAGTAGCCCTCTAGGATCTATCTCCTACGAGCAGTACTTC	CASSPLGSISYEQYF
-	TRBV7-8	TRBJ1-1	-	TGTGCCAGCAGCCCCAGAACGGGGAACACTGAAGCTTTCTTT	CASSPRTGNTEAFF
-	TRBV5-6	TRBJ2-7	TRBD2	TGTGCCAGCAGCTTGAAACAGCGGGAGTATCTTTACGAGCAGTACTTC	CASSLKQREYLYEQYF
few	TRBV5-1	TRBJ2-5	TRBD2	TGCGCCAGCAGCTTACTGAGCGGGAATAGGGAGACCCAGTACTTC	CASSLLSGNRETQYF
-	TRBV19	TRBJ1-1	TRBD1	TGTGCCAGTTTCGCGACAGGGGGTAACACTGAAGCTTTCTTT	CASFATGGNTEAFF
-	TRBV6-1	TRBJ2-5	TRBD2	TGTGCCAGCAGGGGGACTAGCGAGGGGAGAGAGACCCAGTACTTC	CASRGTSEGRETQYF
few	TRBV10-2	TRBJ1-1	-	TGCGCCAGCAGCGATTCCGGACGGGGCACTGAAGCTTTCTTT	CASSDSGRGTEAFF
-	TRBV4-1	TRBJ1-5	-	TGCGCCAGCAGCCAAGAAGGAGGGCTCAGCAATCAGCCCCAGCATTTT	CASSQEGGLSNQPQHF
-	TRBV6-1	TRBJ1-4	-	TGTGCCACCTCAAGCACAACTAATGAAAAACTGTTTTTT	CATSSTTNEKLFF
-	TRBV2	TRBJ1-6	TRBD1	TGTGCCAGCAGAGCCGGGACAGGGAAAGCTAATTCACCCCTCCACTTT	CASRAGTGKANSPLHF
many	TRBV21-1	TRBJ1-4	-	TGTGCCAGCAGCAATGGGGGGGGTTTGGGAAATAATGAAAAACTGTTTTTT	CASSNGGGLGNNEKLFF
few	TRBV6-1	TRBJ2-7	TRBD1	TGTGCCACTGGGACAGGGATTGGCGAGCAGTACTTC	CATGTGIGEQYF
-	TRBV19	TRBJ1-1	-	TGTGCCAGTAGTGCCCGATATCCTACAGGGAACACTGAAGCTTTCTTT	CASSARYPTGNTEAFF
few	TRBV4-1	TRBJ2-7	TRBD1	TGCGCCAGCAGCGGTAGACAGGGCCTCTCCTACGAGCAGTACTTC	CASSGRQGLSYEQYF
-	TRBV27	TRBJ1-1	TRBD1	TGTGCCAGCAGTCGGACAGGGAATCTCGGCACTGAAGCTTTCTTT	CASSRTGNLGTEAFF
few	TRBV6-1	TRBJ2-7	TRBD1	TGTGCCAGCAGTGTCAGGGGGCAGTCCTACGAGCAGTACTTC	CASSVRGQSYEQYF
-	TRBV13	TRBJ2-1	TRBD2	TGTGCCAGCAGCTTATCTCTAGCGGGAGGGCCAGTTGAGCAGTTCTTC	CASSLSLAGGPVEQFF
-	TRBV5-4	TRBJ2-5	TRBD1	TGTGCCAGCAGCAGCACCACAGGGGGCCAAGAGACCCAGTACTTC	CASSSTTGGQETQYF
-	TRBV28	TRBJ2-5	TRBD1	TGTGCCAGCAGGACAGGGGGGCAAGAGACCCAGTACTTC	CASRTGGQETQYF
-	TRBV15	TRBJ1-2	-	TGTGCCACCAGCAGAGACAGGGTCTATGGCTACACCTTC	CATSRDRVYGYTF
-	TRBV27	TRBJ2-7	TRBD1	TGTGCCAGCAGTCTTCGACAGGGTGGCTACTACGAGCAGTACTTC	CASSLRQGGYYEQYF
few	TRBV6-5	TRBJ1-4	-	TGTGCCAGCAGCTCCTCCGGGGAAAAACTGTTTTTT	CASSSSGEKLFF
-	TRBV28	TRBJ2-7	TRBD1	TGTGCCAGCAGTCGGGACAGGGATCTGAGCTACGAGCAGTACTTC	CASSRDRDLSYEQYF
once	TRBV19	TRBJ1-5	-	TGTGCCAGTAGTATAGATCAAGTCTGTTCGGGGCCCCAGCATTTT	CASSIDQVCSGPQHF
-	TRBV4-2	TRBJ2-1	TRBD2	TGTGCCAGCAGCCACGGGCTAGCGGGAGGAAGTGAGCAGTTCTTC	CASSHGLAGGSEQFF
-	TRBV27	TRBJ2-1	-	TGTGCCAGCAGTCCCCCGGGATCGGACAATGAGCAGTTCTTC	CASSPPGSDNEQFF
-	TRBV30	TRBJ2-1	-	TGTGCCTGGAGCAGAACAGGGCTTCAGGAGCAGTTCTTC	CAWSRTGLQEQFF
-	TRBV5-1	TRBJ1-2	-	TGCGCCAGCAGCTCAGGAGGGGCTAACTATGGCTACACCTTC	CASSSGGANYGYTF
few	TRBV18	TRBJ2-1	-	TGTGCCAGCTCACCCTCGCTAGACAATGAGCAGTTCTTC	CASSPSLDNEQFF
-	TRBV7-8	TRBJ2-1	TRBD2	TGTGCCAGCAGCCCCCGACTAGCGGTAACCGCTAGCTCCTACAATGAGCAGTTCTTC	CASSPRLAVTASSYNEQFF
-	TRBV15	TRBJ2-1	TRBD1	TGTGCCACCAGCAGCTCAGGGACTGGGACAGGCTATCCCTACAATGAGCAGTTCTTC	CATSSSGTGTGYPYNEQFF
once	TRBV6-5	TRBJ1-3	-	TGTGCCAGCAGTTTCACCCAGGGGCTCTCTGGAAACACCATATATTTT	CASSFTQGLSGNTIYF
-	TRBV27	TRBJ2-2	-	TGTGCCAGCACCAGAATGGCGGATTGGCGGGGGCCGTGCACCGGGGAGCTGTTTTTT	CASTRMADWRGPCTGELFF